Listed below are T cell receptor beta chains from one sample, sequenced in a study of T cell repertoires in cytomegalovirus infection. MiXCR, run by TCRdb on the reads, gives a single entry per CDR3 protein. The sample shows approximately 500,000 distinct CDR3 sequences, 11% of them seen only once. Source material: PBMCs. These receptors were collected from a human donor in good health (CMV status not recorded). Some clones in this sample may be carry-over from other donors' samples. Each CDR3 is given with its conserved first and last residue. D genes are given only for firm matches. Clone size appears in some rows only: once, few, many, or a class for an expanded clone.

few | TRBJ2-1 | - | TRBV28 | CASRVPNVGEQFF | TGTGCCAGCAGGGTACCCAACGTGGGTGAGCAGTTCTTC
few | TRBJ1-6 | TRBD1 | TRBV27 | CASSSTGQGSPLHF | TGTGCCAGCAGTTCGACAGGGCAGGGCTCACCCCTCCACTTT
few | TRBJ1-5 | TRBD1 | TRBV6-2/TRBV6-3 | CASSWGQGQNQPQHF | TGTGCCAGCAGTTGGGGACAGGGGCAAAATCAGCCCCAGCATTTT
- | TRBJ2-1 | - | TRBV19 | CASSLPRAYNEQFF | TGTGCCAGTAGTCTACCGCGAGCCTACAATGAGCAGTTCTTC
many | TRBJ2-1 | TRBD2 | TRBV12-3/TRBV12-4 | CASSRIAGGPYNEQFF | TGTGCCAGCAGTCGCATAGCGGGAGGGCCTTACAATGAGCAGTTCTTC
many | TRBJ1-2 | - | TRBV7-8 | CASSIRGPGLNYGYTF | TGTGCCAGCAGCATACGGGGGCCAGGTCTGAACTATGGCTACACCTTC
many | TRBJ2-5 | - | TRBV27 | CASSRRGFQETQYF | TGTGCCAGCAGTCGCAGGGGATTCCAAGAGACCCAGTACTTC
few | TRBJ2-3 | - | TRBV18 | CASSPPSVTDTQYF | TGTGCCAGCTCACCACCCTCCGTCACAGATACGCAGTATTTT
many | TRBJ2-1 | - | TRBV28 | CASSLFKGYNEQFF | TGTGCCAGCAGTTTATTCAAGGGCTACAATGAGCAGTTCTTC
many | TRBJ1-1 | TRBD1 | TRBV25-1 | CASRDWTGLTEAFF | TGTGCCAGCAGGGATTGGACAGGCTTGACTGAAGCTTTCTTT
many | TRBJ2-7 | - | TRBV10-3 | CAISDLTRRGEQYF | TGTGCCATCAGTGACCTTACTAGGCGGGGCGAGCAGTACTTC
- | TRBJ2-2 | - | TRBV19 | CASSIQRGTGELFF | TGTGCCAGTAGTATACAGCGTGGCACCGGGGAGCTGTTTTTT